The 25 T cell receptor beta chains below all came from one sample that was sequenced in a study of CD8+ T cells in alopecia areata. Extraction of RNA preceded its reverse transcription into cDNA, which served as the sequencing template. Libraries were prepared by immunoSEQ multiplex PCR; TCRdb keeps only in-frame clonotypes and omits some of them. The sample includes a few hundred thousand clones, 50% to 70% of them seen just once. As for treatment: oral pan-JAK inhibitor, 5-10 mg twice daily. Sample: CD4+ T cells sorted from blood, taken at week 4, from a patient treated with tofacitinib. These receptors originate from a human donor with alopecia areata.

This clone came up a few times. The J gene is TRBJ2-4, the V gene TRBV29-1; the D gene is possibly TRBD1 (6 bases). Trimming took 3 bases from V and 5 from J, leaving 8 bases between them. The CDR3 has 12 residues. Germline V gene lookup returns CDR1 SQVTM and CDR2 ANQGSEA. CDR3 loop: CSVETGQNIQYF. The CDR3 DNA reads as TGCAGCGTTGAGACAGGACAAAACATTCAGTACTTC.

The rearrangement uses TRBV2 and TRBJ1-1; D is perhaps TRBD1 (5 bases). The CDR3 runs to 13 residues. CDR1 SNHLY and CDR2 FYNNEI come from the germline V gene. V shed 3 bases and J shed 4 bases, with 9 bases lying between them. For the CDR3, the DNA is TGTGCCAGCAGTGATGGGGGAGGCACTGAAGCTTTCTTT. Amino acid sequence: CASSDGGGTEAFF. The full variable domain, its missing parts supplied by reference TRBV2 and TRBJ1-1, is EPEVTQTPSHQVTQMGQEVILRCVPISNHLYFYWYRQILGQKVEFLVSFYNNEISEKSEIFDDQFSVERPDGSNFTLKIRSTKLEDSAMYFCASSDGGGTEAFFGQGTRLTVV.

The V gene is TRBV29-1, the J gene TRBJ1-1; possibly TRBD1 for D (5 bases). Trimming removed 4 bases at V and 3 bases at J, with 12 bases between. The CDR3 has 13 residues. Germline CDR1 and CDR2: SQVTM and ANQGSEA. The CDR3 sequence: CSVGARGHTEAFF. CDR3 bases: TGCAGCGTTGGGGCCCGGGGCCACACTGAAGCTTTCTTT.

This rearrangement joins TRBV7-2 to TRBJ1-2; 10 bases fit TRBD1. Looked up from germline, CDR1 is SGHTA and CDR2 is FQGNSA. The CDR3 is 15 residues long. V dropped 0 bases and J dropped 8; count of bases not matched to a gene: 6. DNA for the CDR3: TGTGCCAGCAGCTTAGCTTCAGGACAGGGGGGCGGCTACACCTTC. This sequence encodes CASSLASGQGGGYTF. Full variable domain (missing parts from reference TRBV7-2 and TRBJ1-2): GAGVSQSPSNKVTEKGKDVELRCDPISGHTALYWYRQSLGQGLEFLIYFQGNSAPDKSGLPSDRFSAERTGGSVSTLTIQRTQQEDSAVYLCASSLASGQGGGYTFGSGTRLTVV.

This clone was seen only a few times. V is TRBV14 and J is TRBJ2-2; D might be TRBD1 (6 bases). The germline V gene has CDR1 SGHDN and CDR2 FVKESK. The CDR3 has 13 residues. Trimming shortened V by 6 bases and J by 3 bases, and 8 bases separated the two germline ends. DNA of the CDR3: TGTGCCAGCAGTGGGACATACACCGGGGAGCTGTTTTTT. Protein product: CASSGTYTGELFF.

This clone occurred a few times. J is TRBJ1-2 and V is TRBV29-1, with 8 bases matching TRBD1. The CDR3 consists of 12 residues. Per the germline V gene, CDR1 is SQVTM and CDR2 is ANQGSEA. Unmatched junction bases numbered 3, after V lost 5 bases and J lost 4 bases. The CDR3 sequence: CSVLDRAYGYTF. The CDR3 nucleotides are TGCAGCGTTCTGGACAGGGCCTATGGCTACACCTTC.

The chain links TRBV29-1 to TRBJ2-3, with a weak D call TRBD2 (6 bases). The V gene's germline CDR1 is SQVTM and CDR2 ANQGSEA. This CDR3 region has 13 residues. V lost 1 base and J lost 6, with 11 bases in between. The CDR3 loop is CSVEGGAGDTQYF. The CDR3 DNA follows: TGCAGCGTTGAAGGCGGGGCGGGGGATACGCAGTATTTT.

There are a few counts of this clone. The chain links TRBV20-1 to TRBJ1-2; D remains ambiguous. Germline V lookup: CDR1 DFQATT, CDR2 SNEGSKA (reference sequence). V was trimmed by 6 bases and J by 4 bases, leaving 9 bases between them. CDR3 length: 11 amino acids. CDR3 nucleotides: TGCAGTGCACGCTACGGCTATGGCTACACCTTC. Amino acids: CSARYGYGYTF.

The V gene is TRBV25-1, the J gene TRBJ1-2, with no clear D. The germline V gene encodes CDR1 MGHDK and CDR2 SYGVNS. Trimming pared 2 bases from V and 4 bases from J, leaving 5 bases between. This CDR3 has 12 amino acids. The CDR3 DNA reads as TGTGCCAGCAGTGAAAGTGTCTATGGCTACACCTTC. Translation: CASSESVYGYTF.

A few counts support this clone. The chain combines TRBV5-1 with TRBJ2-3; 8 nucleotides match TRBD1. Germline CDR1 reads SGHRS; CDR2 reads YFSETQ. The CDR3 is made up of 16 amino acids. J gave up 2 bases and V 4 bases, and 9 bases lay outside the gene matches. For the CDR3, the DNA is TGCGCCAGCAGCGGCGGGGACAGGTCAGACACAGATACGCAGTATTTT. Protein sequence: CASSGGDRSDTDTQYF.

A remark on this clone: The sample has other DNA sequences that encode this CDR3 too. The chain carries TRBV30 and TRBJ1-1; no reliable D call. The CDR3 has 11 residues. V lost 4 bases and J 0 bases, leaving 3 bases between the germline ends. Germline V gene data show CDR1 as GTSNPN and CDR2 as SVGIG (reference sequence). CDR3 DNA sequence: TGTGCCTGGACAGTGAACACTGAAGCTTTCTTT. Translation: CAWTVNTEAFF. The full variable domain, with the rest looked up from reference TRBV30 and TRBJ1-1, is SQTIHQWPATLVQPVGSPLSLECTVEGTSNPNLYWYRQAAGRGLQLLFYSVGIGQISSEVPQNLSASRPQDRQFILSSKKLLLSDSGFYLCAWTVNTEAFFGQGTRLTVV.

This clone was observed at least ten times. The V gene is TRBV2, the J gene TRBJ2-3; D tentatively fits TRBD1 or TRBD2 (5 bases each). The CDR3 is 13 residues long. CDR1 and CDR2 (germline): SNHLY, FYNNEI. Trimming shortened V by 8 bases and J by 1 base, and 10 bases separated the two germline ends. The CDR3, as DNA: TGTGCCAGCGGGGACGTGGGCACAGATACGCAGTATTTT. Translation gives CASGDVGTDTQYF. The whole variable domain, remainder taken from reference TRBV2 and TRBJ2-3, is EPEVTQTPSHQVTQMGQEVILRCVPISNHLYFYWYRQILGQKVEFLVSFYNNEISEKSEIFDDQFSVERPDGSNFTLKIRSTKLEDSAMYFCASGDVGTDTQYFGPGTRLTVL.

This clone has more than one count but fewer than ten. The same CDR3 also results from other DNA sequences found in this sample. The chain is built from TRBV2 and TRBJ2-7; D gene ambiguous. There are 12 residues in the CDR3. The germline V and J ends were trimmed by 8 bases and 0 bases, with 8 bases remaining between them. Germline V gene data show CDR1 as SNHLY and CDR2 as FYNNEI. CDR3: CASLGGSYEQYF. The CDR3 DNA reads TGTGCCAGCTTGGGCGGCTCCTACGAGCAGTACTTC.

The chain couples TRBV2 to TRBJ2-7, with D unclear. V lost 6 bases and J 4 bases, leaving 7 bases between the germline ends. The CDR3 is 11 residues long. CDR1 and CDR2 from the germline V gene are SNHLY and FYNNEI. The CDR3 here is CASRQNYEQYF. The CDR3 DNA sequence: TGTGCCAGCAGACAGAATTACGAGCAGTACTTC.

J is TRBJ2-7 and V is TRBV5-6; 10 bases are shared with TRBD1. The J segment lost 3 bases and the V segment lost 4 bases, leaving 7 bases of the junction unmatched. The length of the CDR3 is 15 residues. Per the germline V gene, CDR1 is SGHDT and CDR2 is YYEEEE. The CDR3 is CASSPGTGAFYEQYF. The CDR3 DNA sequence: TGTGCCAGCAGCCCCGGGACAGGGGCCTTCTACGAGCAGTACTTC.

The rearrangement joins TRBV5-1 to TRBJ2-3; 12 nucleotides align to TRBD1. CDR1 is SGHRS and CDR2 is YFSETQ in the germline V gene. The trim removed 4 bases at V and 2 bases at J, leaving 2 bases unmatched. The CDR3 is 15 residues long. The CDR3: CASSLGQGATDTQYF. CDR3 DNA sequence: TGCGCCAGCAGCCTGGGACAGGGGGCCACAGATACGCAGTATTTT. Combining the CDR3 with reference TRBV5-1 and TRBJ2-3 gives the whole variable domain KAGVTQTPRYLIKTRGQQVTLSCSPISGHRSVSWYQQTPGQGLQFLFEYFSETQRNKGNFPGRFSGRQFSNSRSEMNVSTLELGDSALYLCASSLGQGATDTQYFGPGTRLTVL.

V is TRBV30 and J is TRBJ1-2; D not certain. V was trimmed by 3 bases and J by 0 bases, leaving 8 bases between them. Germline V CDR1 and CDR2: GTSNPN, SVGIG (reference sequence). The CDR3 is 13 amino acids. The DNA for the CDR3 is TGTGCCTGGAGAGGCGGAACTAACTATGGCTACACCTTC. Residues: CAWRGGTNYGYTF.

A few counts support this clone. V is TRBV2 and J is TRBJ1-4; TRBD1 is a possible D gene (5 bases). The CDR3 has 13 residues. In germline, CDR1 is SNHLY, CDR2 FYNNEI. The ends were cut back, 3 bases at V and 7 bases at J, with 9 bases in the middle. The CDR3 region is CASSDRVLEKLFF. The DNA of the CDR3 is TGTGCCAGCAGTGACAGGGTTCTTGAAAAACTGTTTTTT. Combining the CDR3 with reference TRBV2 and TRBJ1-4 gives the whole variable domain EPEVTQTPSHQVTQMGQEVILRCVPISNHLYFYWYRQILGQKVEFLVSFYNNEISEKSEIFDDQFSVERPDGSNFTLKIRSTKLEDSAMYFCASSDRVLEKLFFGSGTQLSVL.

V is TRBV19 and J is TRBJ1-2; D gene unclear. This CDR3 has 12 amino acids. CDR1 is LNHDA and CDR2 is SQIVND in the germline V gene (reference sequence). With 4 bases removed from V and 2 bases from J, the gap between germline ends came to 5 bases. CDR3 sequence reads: CASSKGNYGYTF. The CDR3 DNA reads TGTGCCAGTAGTAAGGGCAACTATGGCTACACCTTC.

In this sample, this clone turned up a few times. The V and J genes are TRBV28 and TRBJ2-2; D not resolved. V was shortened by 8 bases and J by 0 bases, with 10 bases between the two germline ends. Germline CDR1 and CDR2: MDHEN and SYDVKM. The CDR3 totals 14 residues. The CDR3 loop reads CASRRTANTGELFF. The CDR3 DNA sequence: TGTGCCAGCCGAAGGACGGCGAACACCGGGGAGCTGTTTTTT.

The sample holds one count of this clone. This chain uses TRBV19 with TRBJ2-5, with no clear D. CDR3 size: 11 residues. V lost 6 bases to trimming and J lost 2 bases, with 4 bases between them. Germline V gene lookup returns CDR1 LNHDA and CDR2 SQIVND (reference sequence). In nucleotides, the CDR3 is TGTGCCAGTAGGGGACAAGAGACCCAGTACTTC. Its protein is CASRGQETQYF.

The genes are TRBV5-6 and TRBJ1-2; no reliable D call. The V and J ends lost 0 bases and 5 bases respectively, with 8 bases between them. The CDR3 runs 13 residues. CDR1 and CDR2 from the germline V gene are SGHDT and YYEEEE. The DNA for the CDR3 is TGTGCCAGCAGCTTGGTTATCGCTTATGGCTACACCTTC. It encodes CASSLVIAYGYTF.

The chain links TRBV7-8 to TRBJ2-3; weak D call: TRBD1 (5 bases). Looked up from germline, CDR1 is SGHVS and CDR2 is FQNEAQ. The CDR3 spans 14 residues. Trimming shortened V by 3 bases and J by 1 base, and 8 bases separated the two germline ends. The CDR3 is CASSFSTGTDTQYF. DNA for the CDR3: TGTGCCAGCAGCTTTTCGACAGGCACAGATACGCAGTATTTT.

The CDR3 sequence is CASSLWGESNYEQYF. The CDR3 DNA reads TGTGCCAGCAGCTTATGGGGGGAGTCTAACTACGAGCAGTACTTC. The genes are TRBV7-2 and TRBJ2-7, with a weak D call TRBD2 (6 bases). CDR3 size: 15 residues. The ends were cut back, 2 bases at V and 3 bases at J, with 14 bases in the middle. Germline values: CDR1 SGHTA, CDR2 FQGNSA.

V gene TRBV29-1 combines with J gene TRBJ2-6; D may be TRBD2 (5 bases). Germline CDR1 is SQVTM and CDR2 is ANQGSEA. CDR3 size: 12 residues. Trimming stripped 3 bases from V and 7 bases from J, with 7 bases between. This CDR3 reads CSVDEGANVLTF. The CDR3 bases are TGCAGCGTTGACGAGGGCGCCAACGTCCTGACTTTC.